The T cell receptor beta chain described here comes from a study of response to subunit inactivated influenza vaccine. Study-wide findings and caveats: Every seasonal influenza vaccination brings in few new T cells, the authors suggested.

With 2 bases clipped from V and 5 bases from J, the junction kept 3 bases outside the gene matches. The germline CDR1 and CDR2 sequences are LNHNV and YYDKDF (reference sequence). The CDR3 runs to 14 residues. Using its own MiXCR run on the RT-PCR reads, TCRdb lists one record per CDR3 protein. This sample has about 780,000 distinct CDR3 sequences, with less than 20% found just once. With regard to this clonotype: The antigen is not known.

The rearrangement uses TRBV15 and TRBJ1-5, with 7 nucleotides matching TRBD1. The clonotype comes from a man aged 50 to 59 who received an inactivated influenza vaccine. Sequences were derived from PBMCs from blood, sampled roughly 5 days after vaccination. For the CDR3, the DNA is TGTGCCACCAGCAGAAGACAGGGCGATCAGCCCCAGCATTTT. Its protein is CATSRRQGDQPQHF.